The 16 T cell receptor beta chains below were found in one sample sequenced in a study of regulatory T cells in long-lasting Graves disease. Time point denoted: persistent/refractory GD, antithyroid drugs over 5 years with positive TRAb. The TCR library was made from RNA extracted from PBMCs. The TCR beta library used iRepertoire HTBI primers with Arm-PCR amplification of CDR3. TCRdb reprocessed the multiplex PCR reads via MiXCR and lists one record per CDR3 protein. The sample gives approximately 400,000 distinct CDR3 sequences, 20% to 25% of which show up once; around 30% is in the top ten. The starting material was peripheral blood mononuclear cells (PBMCs), obtained when the disease was refractory, from a patient treated with antithyroid drugs. The origin of the receptors is a woman aged 40 to 55 with Graves disease.

A few counts support this clonotype. J is TRBJ2-2 and V is TRBV6-1; 9 nucleotides match TRBD2. Germline CDR1 and CDR2: MNHNS and SASEGT. The CDR3 has 13 residues. The CDR3 spells CAEGTSMAGELFF. In DNA, the CDR3 is TGTGCTGAAGGGACTAGCATGGCCGGGGAGCTGTTTTTT.

The chain recombines TRBV3-1 with TRBJ2-5, with D unresolved. CDR1 is LGHDT and CDR2 is YNNKEL in the germline V gene (reference sequence). The CDR3 is made up of 15 amino acids. Trimming left V 4 bases short and J 2 bases short, with 14 bases between. The CDR3 region has the DNA TGTGCCAGCAGCCCCCGAACTATCCCTCAAGAGACCCAGTACTTC. This translates into CASSPRTIPQETQYF.

The gene calls are TRBV18 and TRBJ2-7; D is unresolved. This CDR3 contains 12 residues. Between the trimmed V and J ends, which lost 3 bases and 3 bases, there was a span of 6 bases. Germline CDR1 KGHSH, CDR2 LQKENI. CDR3 sequence (DNA): TGTGCCAGCTCACCCCGGAACTACGAGCAGTACTTC. Residues: CASSPRNYEQYF.

In this sample, this clonotype turned up many times. V gene TRBV11-2 combines with J gene TRBJ2-7; TRBD2 matches 7 bases. CDR3 length equals 14 residues. Germline V gives CDR1 SGHAT, CDR2 FQNNGV. Trimming took 5 bases from V and 5 from J; bases not matched to a gene: 9. This chain's CDR3 is CASSTPKSGDEQYF. CDR3 DNA: TGTGCCAGCAGCACACCCAAAAGCGGGGACGAGCAGTACTTC.

The V call is TRBV7-2, the J call TRBJ2-6, with 7 bases that match TRBD1. The CDR3 covers 15 residues. The V segment lost 4 bases and the J segment 4 bases; nucleotides outside the gene matches: 4. Germline lookup yields CDR1 SGHTA and CDR2 FQGNSA. Written as DNA, the CDR3 is TGTGCCAGCAGCTCACAGGGGTACGGGGCCAACGTCCTGACTTTC. It specifies CASSSQGYGANVLTF.

The chain has TRBV2 and TRBJ2-5, with 10 positions matching TRBD2. This CDR3 comprises 15 residues. The germline V gene has CDR1 SNHLY and CDR2 FYNNEI. With 6 bases clipped from V and 7 bases from J, the junction kept 11 bases outside the gene matches. The CDR3 bases are TGTGCCAGCAGCCAAGATAGCGGGGGGACTGGGACCCAGTACTTC. Amino acids: CASSQDSGGTGTQYF. The variable domain in full, with the rest retrieved from reference TRBV2 and TRBJ2-5, is EPEVTQTPSHQVTQMGQEVILRCVPISNHLYFYWYRQILGQKVEFLVSFYNNEISEKSEIFDDQFSVERPDGSNFTLKIRSTKLEDSAMYFCASSQDSGGTGTQYFGPGTRLLVL.

This clonotype was counted only a few times. V is TRBV9 and J is TRBJ2-2; 7 positions match TRBD1. The CDR3 is made up of 17 amino acids. Germline V gene sequence: CDR1 SGDLS, CDR2 YYNGEE. J lost 6 bases, V lost 0 bases, and 11 bases had no gene match. The CDR3, as DNA: TGTGCCAGCAGCGTAGACTACCTGACAGGGTCTTCCGGGGAGCTGTTTTTT. Translation gives CASSVDYLTGSSGELFF.

This clonotype came up a few times. The V and J genes are TRBV5-5 and TRBJ1-1; D is uncertain. The CDR3 is 15 amino acids. Trimming took off 2 bases at V and 1 base at J, with 12 bases between the two ends. Germline V CDR1 and CDR2: SGHKS, YYEKEE (reference sequence). The CDR3 is CASSFLEGRNTEAFF. CDR3 sequence (DNA): TGTGCCAGCAGCTTTTTAGAAGGTAGGAACACTGAAGCTTTCTTT.

There are many counts of this clonotype. The chain recombines TRBV27 with TRBJ2-7; possibly TRBD1 for D (6 bases). Germline lookup yields CDR1 MNHEY and CDR2 SMNVEV (reference sequence). V lost 5 bases to trimming and J lost 0 bases, with 11 bases between them. CDR3 size: 14 residues. CDR3 sequence: CASSRTVLSYEQYF. CDR3 nucleotide sequence: TGTGCCAGCAGTAGGACAGTGCTCTCCTACGAGCAGTACTTC.

Ten or more counts support this clonotype. The chain uses TRBV28 and TRBJ2-4, with TRBD1 identical over 7 bases. Germline CDR1 is MDHEN and CDR2 is SYDVKM. V dropped 3 bases and J dropped 3; count of bases not matched to a gene: 11. CDR3 length: 17 amino acids. CDR3 in DNA: TGTGCCAGCAGTTTGAGGGGCAGGGGGATGGTCAAAAACATTCAGTACTTC. It yields the protein CASSLRGRGMVKNIQYF.

CDR3 DNA sequence: TGCGCCAGCAGCTTGGGTGCGGGGACGGCGGCTTTCTTT. It encodes CASSLGAGTAAFF. V and J are TRBV5-1 and TRBJ1-1, with a tentative D call TRBD1 (5 bases). Trimming took 0 bases from V and 11 from J, leaving 14 bases between them. The CDR3 contains 13 residues. CDR1 SGHRS and CDR2 YFSETQ come from the germline V gene.

This clonotype was seen at least ten times. The chain links TRBV2 to TRBJ2-3; 9 bases align to TRBD2. Unmatched junction bases numbered 6, after V lost 5 bases and J lost 0 bases. The germline V gene encodes CDR1 SNHLY and CDR2 FYNNEI. The length of the CDR3 is 16 residues. CDR3 in amino acids: CASSFRLADSTDTQYF. The CDR3 DNA reads as TGTGCCAGCAGTTTTCGACTAGCGGATAGCACAGATACGCAGTATTTT.

This clonotype was detected a few times. The V call is TRBV20-1, the J call TRBJ2-1; D possibly corresponds to TRBD1 (5 bases). V was trimmed by 3 bases and J by 8 bases, leaving 8 bases between them. Germline V lookup: CDR1 DFQATT, CDR2 SNEGSKA (reference sequence). The CDR3 has 11 amino acids. In nucleotides, the CDR3 is TGCAGTGCTAGTAAGGGGTATGAGCAGTTCTTC. Translating gives CSASKGYEQFF.

The rearrangement uses TRBV20-1 and TRBJ2-3; D remains ambiguous. There are 13 residues in the CDR3. Germline V lookup: CDR1 DFQATT, CDR2 SNEGSKA (reference sequence). V was trimmed by 7 bases and J by 0 bases, leaving 11 bases between them. CDR3 sequence reads: CSGIGLSTDTQYF. DNA for the CDR3: TGCAGTGGTATCGGTCTTAGCACAGATACGCAGTATTTT.

The V gene is TRBV19, the J gene TRBJ1-5; D might be TRBD1 (6 bases). From germline, CDR1 is LNHDA and CDR2 SQIVND (reference sequence). V lost 3 bases, J lost 4 bases, and 10 bases lay in between. The CDR3 is 14 amino acids. Written as DNA, the CDR3 is TGTGCCAGTAGTATTTACAGGGAGAATCAGCCCCAGCATTTT. Its protein product is CASSIYRENQPQHF.

Details on this clonotype: This sequence may be a read error, since a much larger clone differs from it by one base. This chain connects TRBV2 to TRBJ2-4, with 10 bases lining up with TRBD2. This CDR3 has 14 residues. CDR1 is SNHLY, CDR2 FYNNEI, per germline. The CDR3 DNA reads as TGTGCCAGCAGTTTGAGGGCAGGATCTAGCGGGGGTACCTTC. Residues: CASSLRAGSSGGTF.